What follows are 12 T cell receptor beta chains derived from one specimen sequenced in a study of shared clonotypes between healthy human individuals. Using immunoSEQ multiplex PCR, the repertoire was profiled, and TCRdb retains in-frame clones only, with some absent. In the table there are 2 million to 2.5 million clones, just under 95% of which are singletons. Cells designated naive CD8 were CD45RO-negative and were positively selected for CCR7, with terminally differentiated effector memory CD45RA+ cells excluded. The sequencing sample was made of naive CD8+ T cells sorted from blood. Receptor source: a man younger than 30 in good health.

J is TRBJ2-1 and V is TRBV28, with 7 nucleotides matching TRBD2. There are 11 residues in the CDR3. J lost 15 bases, V lost 4 bases, and 6 bases had no gene match. Germline values: CDR1 MDHEN, CDR2 SYDVKM. Here the CDR3 reads CASSSGLVGFF. The CDR3 coding sequence is TGTGCCAGCAGTTCTGGACTAGTCGGGTTCTTC.

V and J are TRBV27 and TRBJ1-1, with a weak D call TRBD1 (5 bases). The V and J ends lost 3 bases and 2 bases respectively, with 19 bases between them. CDR1 MNHEY and CDR2 SMNVEV come from the germline V gene (reference sequence). CDR3 length equals 17 residues. The CDR3 DNA sequence: TGTGCCAGCAGTTTTATGGGGGTTAGAGGGGTTAACACTGAAGCTTTCTTT. Its translation is CASSFMGVRGVNTEAFF.

This clone was observed a few times. In the same sample, other DNA sequences code for this CDR3. The rearrangement joins TRBV19 to TRBJ2-7; 7 bases line up with TRBD1. With V trimmed by 3 bases and J by 4 bases, 3 bases remained unmatched. CDR3 size: 13 residues. Germline assignment: CDR1 LNHDA and CDR2 SQIVND (reference sequence). As DNA, the CDR3 is TGTGCCAGTAGTATCGCAGGGGGTTACGAGCAGTACTTC. Amino acids: CASSIAGGYEQYF.

The rearrangement uses TRBV6-1 and TRBJ1-6, with a tentative D call TRBD1 (5 bases). Germline CDR1 is MNHNS and CDR2 is SASEGT. With 3 bases removed from V and 9 bases from J, the gap between germline ends came to 15 bases. The CDR3 length is 15 residues. The CDR3 here is CASSDDSWLGSPLHF. The CDR3 coding sequence is TGTGCCAGCAGTGACGACAGTTGGCTTGGTTCACCCCTCCACTTT.

The rearrangement links TRBV29-1 to TRBJ1-1; possible D gene TRBD1, 5 bases. The CDR3 totals 13 residues. The V gene's germline CDR1 is SQVTM and CDR2 ANQGSEA. The ends were cut back, 4 bases at V and 1 base at J, with 10 bases in the middle. The CDR3 bases are TGCAGCGTTGTGGGGGGAAAGAACACTGAAGCTTTCTTT. It translates to CSVVGGKNTEAFF.

The chain recombines TRBV4-1 with TRBJ2-7; 7 nucleotides line up with TRBD1. V was clipped by 0 bases and J by 0 bases; unmatched bases: 2. Germline values: CDR1 MGHRA, CDR2 YSYEKL. This CDR3 has 15 amino acids. The CDR3 sequence is CASSQEGTVSYEQYF. CDR3 sequence (DNA): TGCGCCAGCAGCCAAGAGGGGACAGTCTCCTACGAGCAGTACTTC.

J is TRBJ1-1 and V is TRBV29-1, with D unclear. This CDR3 is 11 amino acids long. The V and J ends lost 6 bases and 5 bases respectively, with 10 bases between them. Germline V gene data show CDR1 as SQVTM and CDR2 as ANQGSEA. In DNA form, the CDR3 reads TGCAGCGTGCCTCACGGGACTGAAGCTTTCTTT. It encodes CSVPHGTEAFF. The complete variable domain, with remaining parts taken from reference TRBV29-1 and TRBJ1-1, reads SAVISQKPSRDICQRGTSLTIQCQVDSQVTMMFWYRQQPGQSLTLIATANQGSEATYESGFVIDKFPISRPNLTFSTLTVSNMSPEDSSIYLCSVPHGTEAFFGQGTRLTVV.

The chain recombines TRBV29-1 with TRBJ1-4; D call uncertain. From germline, CDR1 is SQVTM and CDR2 ANQGSEA. V dropped 4 bases and J dropped 8 bases, with 14 bases sitting between them. This CDR3 comprises 13 residues. CDR3 protein: CSVGSREEEKLFF. The CDR3 region has the DNA TGCAGCGTTGGGTCCCGGGAGGAAGAAAAACTGTTTTTT.

The chain uses TRBV4-1 and TRBJ1-5; the D gene is possibly TRBD1 (5 bases). V lost 3 bases and J 3 bases, leaving 15 bases between the germline ends. Germline values: CDR1 MGHRA, CDR2 YSYEKL. The CDR3 sequence is 16 residues long. CDR3 region: CASSHTSSRDNQPQHF. In DNA form, the CDR3 reads TGCGCCAGCAGCCACACCTCTTCCAGGGACAATCAGCCCCAGCATTTT.

This sequence joins TRBV7-9 and TRBJ2-7; D gene unclear. The CDR3 contains 12 residues. CDR1 is SEHNR and CDR2 is FQNEAQ in the germline V gene (reference sequence). V dropped 7 bases and J dropped 3 bases, with 10 bases sitting between them. The CDR3 protein is CASTEEYYEQYF. CDR3 coding DNA: TGTGCCAGCACTGAGGAGTACTACGAGCAGTACTTC.

The chain joins TRBV9 to TRBJ2-7, with 8 bases aligning to TRBD1. The CDR3 is 15 residues long. The germline gives CDR1 SGDLS, CDR2 YYNGEE. Germline trimming cut 4 bases from V and 3 bases from J; bases unmatched to any gene: 9. As DNA, the CDR3 is TGTGCCAGCAGCTTAAGGACAGGGACGGGCTACGAGCAGTACTTC. It translates to CASSLRTGTGYEQYF.

This clone was recorded only once. The chain couples TRBV6-5 to TRBJ2-5; D possibly corresponds to TRBD2 (5 bases). From germline, CDR1 is MNHEY and CDR2 SVGAGI. The CDR3 runs 15 residues. The V and J ends lost 0 bases and 2 bases respectively, with 10 bases between them. This CDR3 reads CASSYSKRTQETQYF. The CDR3 region has the DNA TGTGCCAGCAGTTACTCGAAGAGGACTCAAGAGACCCAGTACTTC.